This T cell receptor beta chain emerged from a study of shared T cell receptors in the human thymus (dated by TCRdb to the early 2020s). At the level of the whole study: The study examined how self-reactive, shared T-cell receptor alpha chains are generated in the human thymus.

The library was made by the immunoSEQ multiplex PCR assay. The immuneACCESS repertoire file appears here via TCRdb, limited to in-frame rearrangements. These files lack a portion of the clones; in checked studies, under half of the deficit traces to unresolved V genes, and the cause of the others is not known. The table for this sample lists 500,000 to 850,000 clones; around 87% of them were counted only once. Jointly, the top ten make up under 0.01% of the sample. The trim is 0 bases for V and 10 bases for J, with a gap of 17 bases between the germline ends. The CDR3 measures 16 amino acids from cysteine to phenylalanine. Kept here is only the CDR3 DNA, which spans 48 bases and is read in frame from base 1. Taken from the germline V gene, the CDR1 and CDR2 loops are SGDLS and YYNGEE. In regard to this clone: Its antigen is still unknown. One base away there is no much larger clone; base qualities are not given.

This sample also appeared in a second study, on human thymus T cells. As that second study puts it: Immunologically healthy infants undergoing open corrective cardiac surgery for congenital heart defects in Finland were used as donors. Thymus tissue was collected as surgical resects that were removed during corrective cardiac surgery. Usage of V and J gene segments appeared to be biased in both the thymic and the peripheral blood repertoires. Highly overlapping thymic TCR repertoires among unrelated individuals were reported in the related research. The study characterized TCR alpha and beta repertoires from seven to nine infant thymus samples and a few related peripheral blood samples. Donor ages ranged from about 6 to 244 days, and the cohort comprised six or seven male and a couple of female infants. Thymocytes were freed from the tissue by mechanical means and kept at -70 degrees C as pellets of roughly 9-30 million cells. A QIAsymphony instrument was used to extract genomic DNA from frozen cell pellets. The immunoSEQ multiplex PCR assay was used to amplify the TCRB and TCRAD loci from a standardized amount of quality-controlled genomic DNA. The amplicons spanned the V(D)J region and were long enough to cover the CDR3 and allow V and J genes to be identified. Amplicon sequencing was performed on an Illumina platform through the commercial immunoSEQ service. Primer bias and sequencing errors were corrected using previously described methods, and TCRAD and TCRB definitions followed the IMGT database. immunoSEQ Analyzer 3.0 and VDJTools were used for repertoire analysis, which covered basic statistics, V/J segment usage, diversity estimates, rarefaction and pairwise overlap. To estimate diversity, the Chao1, ChaoE, Efron-Thisted, Shannon and inverse Simpson indices were applied, and diversity was also estimated on datasets down-sampled to the smallest sample. Repertoire overlap was determined by strict matching of CDR3 nucleotide sequence, V gene and J gene, and Jaccard-based multidimensional scaling clustering was applied. On average, thymus samples gave about 750,000 unique TCRB clonotypes, whereas blood samples gave 75,000 to 95,000.

The sample taken for sequencing was thymocytes. The rearranged segments are TRBV9 and TRBJ1-6, and perhaps TRBD1 as D gene, on 6 matching bases. The receptor was isolated from a boy under three years old with a congenital heart defect. Donor details come from another sample of the same person, matched by shared clones. The nucleotide sequence is given as TGTGCCAGCAGCGTAGGGTCCCTACAGGGTGACTCACCCCTCCACTTT. This translates into CASSVGSLQGDSPLHF. The entire variable domain, with the stretches around the CDR3 drawn from the reference TRBV9 and TRBJ1-6 proteins, is DSGVTQTPKHLITATGQRVTLRCSPRSGDLSVYWYQQSLDQGLQFLIQYYNGEERAKGNILERFSAQQFPDLHSELNLSSLELGDSALYFCASSVGSLQGDSPLHFGNGTRLTVT.